This T cell receptor (beta chain) emerged from a study of T-cell memory formation after mild COVID-19. Study-wide results and limits: In second-wave clones peaking day 37, SARS-CoV-2 specificity remained unconfirmed. Mainly in CM and EM were contracting CD4+ clones; CD8+ were in EMRA.

This clonotype was detected a few times. Its target is not known. Each CDR3 protein is one row after TCRdb ran MiXCR on the 5' RACE reads. The data contain roughly 620,000 distinct CDR3 sequences, under 20% of them singletons. The CDR3 contains 13 residues. V was pared by 5 bases and J by 3 bases, with 10 bases between. The germline V gene has CDR1 LNHDA and CDR2 SQIVND (reference sequence). This chain joins TRBV19 and TRBJ1-1; D unresolved. The sequenced sample consisted of PBMCs or a T cell subset sorted from them (not recorded which). The sequence was collected from an adult woman who had mild COVID-19 (a few samples of this study predate the infection). Cell type and time point are not known. CDR3 nucleotide sequence: TGTGCCAGTAGTGGGCCCAGATACACTGAAGCTTTCTTT. Translation gives CASSGPRYTEAFF. The whole variable domain, filled in from reference TRBV19 and TRBJ1-1, reads DGGITQSPKYLFRKEGQNVTLSCEQNLNHDAMYWYRQDPGQGLRLIYYSQIVNDFQKGDIAEGYSVSREKKESFPLTVTSAQKNPTAFYLCASSGPRYTEAFFGQGTRLTVV.